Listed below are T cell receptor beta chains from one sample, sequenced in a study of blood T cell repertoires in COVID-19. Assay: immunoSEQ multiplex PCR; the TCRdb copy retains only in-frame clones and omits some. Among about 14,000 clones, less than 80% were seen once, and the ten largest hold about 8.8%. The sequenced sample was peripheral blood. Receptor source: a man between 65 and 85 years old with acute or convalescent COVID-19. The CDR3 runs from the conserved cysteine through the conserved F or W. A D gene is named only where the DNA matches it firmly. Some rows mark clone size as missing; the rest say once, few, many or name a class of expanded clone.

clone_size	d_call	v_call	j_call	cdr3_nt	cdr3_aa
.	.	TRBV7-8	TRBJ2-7	TGTGCCAGCAGCTTTAGTAGGGGGACCGAGCAGTACTTC	CASSFSRGTEQYF
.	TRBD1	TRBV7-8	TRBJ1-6	TGTGCCAGCAGCTTAGAGGACAGGGTATTCTATAATTCACCCCTCCACTTT	CASSLEDRVFYNSPLHF
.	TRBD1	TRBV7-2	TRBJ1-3	TGTGCCAGCAGCTTAGGCGCAGGGGGTGAAAACACCATATATTTT	CASSLGAGGENTIYF
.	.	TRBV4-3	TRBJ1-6	TGCGCCAGCAGCCAAGATGGACTGGGAGGTAGGCCCCTCCACTTT	CASSQDGLGGRPLHF
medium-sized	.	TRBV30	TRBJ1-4	TGTGCCTGGAGTTCAGGGGTACAAGAAAAACTGTTTTTT	CAWSSGVQEKLFF
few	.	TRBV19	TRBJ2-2	TGTGCCAGTAGACTGAGGAACACCGGGGAGCTGTTTTTT	CASRLRNTGELFF
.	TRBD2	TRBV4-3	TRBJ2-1	TGCGCCAGCAGCCGCGGCGGGAGGGCGAGGGTTGAGCAGTTCTTC	CASSRGGRARVEQFF
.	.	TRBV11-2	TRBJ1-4	TGTGCCAGCAGCTTAGCAGAGGCAACTAATGAAAAACTGTTTTTT	CASSLAEATNEKLFF
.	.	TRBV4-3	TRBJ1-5	TGCGCCAGCAGCCAGGGGCCGAGCAATCAGCCCCAGCATTTT	CASSQGPSNQPQHF
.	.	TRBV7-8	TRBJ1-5	TGTGCCAGCAGCGCCCTGGGGGGGTTGGGAAGCAATCAGCCCCAGCATTTT	CASSALGGLGSNQPQHF
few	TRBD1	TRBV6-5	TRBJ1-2	TGTGCCAGCATCCCGGGACAGCTCCCCTCCGGCTACACCTTC	CASIPGQLPSGYTF
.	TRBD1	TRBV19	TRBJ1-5	TGTGCCAGTAGTTTCGGACAGGGGTACCAGCCCCAGCATTTT	CASSFGQGYQPQHF
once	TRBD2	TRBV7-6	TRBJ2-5	TGTGCCAGCAGCTTAGAGGCCAGCGGGGGGGCGGGGTACCAAGAGACCCAGTACTTC	CASSLEASGGAGYQETQYF
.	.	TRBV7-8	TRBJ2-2	TGTGCCAGCCGGAACAGGCTTACCGGGGAGCTGTTTTTT	CASRNRLTGELFF
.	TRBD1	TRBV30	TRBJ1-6	TGTGCCTGGAGGAATCCCGGACAGGGGCGTTCACCCCTCCACTTT	CAWRNPGQGRSPLHF
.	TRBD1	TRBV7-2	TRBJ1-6	TGTGCCAGCAGCTACTACCCACAGGGGAAAGGTTCACCCCTCCACTTT	CASSYYPQGKGSPLHF
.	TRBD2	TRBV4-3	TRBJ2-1	TGCGCCAGCAGCCAAGAACTGGGACTACCTAATGAGCAGTTCTTC	CASSQELGLPNEQFF
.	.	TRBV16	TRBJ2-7	TGTGCCAGCAGCCCTCCCGCGGCCTGGGAGCAGTACTTC	CASSPPAAWEQYF
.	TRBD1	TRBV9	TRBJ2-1	TGTGCCAGCAGCCCAGGACAGGGAAGGTACAATGAGCAGTTCTTC	CASSPGQGRYNEQFF